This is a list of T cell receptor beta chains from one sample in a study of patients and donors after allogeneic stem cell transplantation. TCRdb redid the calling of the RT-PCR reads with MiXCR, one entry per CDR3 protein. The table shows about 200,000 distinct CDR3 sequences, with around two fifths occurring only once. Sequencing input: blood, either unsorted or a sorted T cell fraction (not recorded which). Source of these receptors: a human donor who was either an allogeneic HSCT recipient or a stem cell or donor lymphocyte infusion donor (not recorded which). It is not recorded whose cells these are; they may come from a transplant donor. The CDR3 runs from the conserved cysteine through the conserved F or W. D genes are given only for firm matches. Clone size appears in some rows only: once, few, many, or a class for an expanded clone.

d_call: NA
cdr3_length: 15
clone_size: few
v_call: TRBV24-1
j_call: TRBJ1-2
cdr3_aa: CATSDSGHPSDGYTF
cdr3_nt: TGTGCCACCAGTGACTCGGGACACCCAAGCGACGGCTACACCTTC

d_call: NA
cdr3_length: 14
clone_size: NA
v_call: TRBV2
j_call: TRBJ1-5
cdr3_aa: CASREGTSNQPQHF
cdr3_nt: TGTGCCAGCAGAGAGGGGACGAGCAATCAGCCCCAGCATTTT

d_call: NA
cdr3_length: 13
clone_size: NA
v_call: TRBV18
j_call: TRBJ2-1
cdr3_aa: CASSPLVRNEQFF
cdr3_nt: TGTGCCAGCTCACCACTAGTACGGAATGAGCAGTTCTTC

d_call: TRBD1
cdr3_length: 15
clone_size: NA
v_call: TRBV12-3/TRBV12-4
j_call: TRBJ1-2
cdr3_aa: CASSYGQGNPHGYTF
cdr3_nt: TGTGCCAGCAGTTACGGACAGGGGAATCCCCATGGCTACACCTTC

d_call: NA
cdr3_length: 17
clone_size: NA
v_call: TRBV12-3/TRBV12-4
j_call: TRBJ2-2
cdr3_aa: CASSLSIPGFSTGELFF
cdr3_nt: TGTGCCAGCAGTTTATCGATCCCGGGTTTCTCCACCGGGGAGCTGTTTTTT

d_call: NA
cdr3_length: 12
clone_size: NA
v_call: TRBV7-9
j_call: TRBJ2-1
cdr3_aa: CASSSVHNEQFF
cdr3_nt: TGTGCCAGCAGCTCAGTCCACAATGAGCAGTTCTTC

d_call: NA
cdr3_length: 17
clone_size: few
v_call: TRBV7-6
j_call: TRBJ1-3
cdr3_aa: CASSQMTGSLSGNTIYF
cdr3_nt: TGTGCCAGCAGCCAAATGACTGGCAGCCTCTCTGGAAACACCATATATTTT

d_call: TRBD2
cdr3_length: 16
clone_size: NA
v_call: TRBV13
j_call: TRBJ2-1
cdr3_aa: CASSLTSGSTYNEQFF
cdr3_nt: TGTGCCAGCAGCCTCACTAGCGGGTCTACCTACAATGAGCAGTTCTTC

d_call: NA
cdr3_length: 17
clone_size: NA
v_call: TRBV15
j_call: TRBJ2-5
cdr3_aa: CATSRDFGQGGKETQYF
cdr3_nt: TGTGCCACCAGCAGAGATTTCGGACAGGGAGGGAAAGAGACCCAGTACTTC

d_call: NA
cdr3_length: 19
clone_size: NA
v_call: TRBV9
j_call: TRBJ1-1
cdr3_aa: CASSASTIRQEAAGTEAFF
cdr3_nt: TGTGCCAGCAGCGCGAGCACCATTCGACAGGAGGCTGCAGGAACTGAAGCTTTCTTT

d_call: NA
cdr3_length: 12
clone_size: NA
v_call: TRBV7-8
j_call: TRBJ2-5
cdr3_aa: CASTGLGETQYF
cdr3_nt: TGTGCCAGCACAGGGTTAGGGGAGACCCAGTACTTC

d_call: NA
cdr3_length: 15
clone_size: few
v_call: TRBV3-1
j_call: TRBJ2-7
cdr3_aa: CASSQDMDTLYEQYF
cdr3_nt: TGTGCCAGCAGCCAAGATATGGACACCCTCTACGAGCAGTACTTC

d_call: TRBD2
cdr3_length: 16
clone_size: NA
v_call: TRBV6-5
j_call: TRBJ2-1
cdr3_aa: CASSHGRTSGSYEQFF
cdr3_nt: TGTGCCAGCAGTCACGGGAGGACTAGCGGGAGTTATGAGCAGTTCTTC

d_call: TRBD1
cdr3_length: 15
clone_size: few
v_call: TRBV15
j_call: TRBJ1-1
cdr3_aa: CATSRVQGRRAEAFF
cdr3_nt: TGTGCCACCAGCAGAGTACAGGGGCGTCGGGCTGAAGCTTTCTTT

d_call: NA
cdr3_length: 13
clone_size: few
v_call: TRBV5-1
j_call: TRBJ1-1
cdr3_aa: CASSPVKGFEAFF
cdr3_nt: TGCGCCAGCAGCCCGGTAAAGGGTTTTGAAGCTTTCTTT

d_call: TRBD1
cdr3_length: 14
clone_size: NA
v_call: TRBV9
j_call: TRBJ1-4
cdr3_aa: CASGQGAANEKLFF
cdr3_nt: TGTGCCAGCGGACAGGGGGCTGCTAATGAAAAACTGTTTTTT

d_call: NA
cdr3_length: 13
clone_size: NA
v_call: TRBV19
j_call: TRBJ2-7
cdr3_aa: CASRRPGGDEQYF
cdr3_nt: TGTGCCAGTAGGCGTCCCGGGGGAGACGAGCAGTACTTC

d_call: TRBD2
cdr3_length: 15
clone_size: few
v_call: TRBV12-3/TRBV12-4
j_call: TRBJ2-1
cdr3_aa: CASRGKGTSPNEQFF
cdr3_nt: TGTGCCAGCAGGGGAAAGGGGACTAGCCCCAATGAGCAGTTCTTC

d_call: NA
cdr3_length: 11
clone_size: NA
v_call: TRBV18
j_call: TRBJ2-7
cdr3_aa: CASSPLAPYLF
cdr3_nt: TGTGCCAGCTCACCGCTGGCGCCCTACCTGTTC

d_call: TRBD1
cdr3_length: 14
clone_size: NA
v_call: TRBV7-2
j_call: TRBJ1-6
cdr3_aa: CASSSRGRGSPLHF
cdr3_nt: TGTGCCAGCAGCTCCAGGGGGCGGGGTTCACCCCTCCACTTT

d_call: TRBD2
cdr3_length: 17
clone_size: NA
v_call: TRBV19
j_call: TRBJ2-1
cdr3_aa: CASSITSGAPPHNEQFF
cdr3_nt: TGCGCCAGTAGTATTACTAGCGGGGCTCCCCCCCATAATGAGCAGTTCTTC

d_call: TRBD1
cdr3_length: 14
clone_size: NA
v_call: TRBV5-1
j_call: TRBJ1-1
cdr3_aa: CASSRQGGDTEAFF
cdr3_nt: TGCGCCAGCAGCCGACAGGGTGGGGACACTGAAGCTTTCTTT

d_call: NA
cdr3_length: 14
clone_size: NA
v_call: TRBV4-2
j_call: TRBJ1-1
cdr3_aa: CASSQEGRGAEAFF
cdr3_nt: TGTGCCAGCAGCCAAGAGGGCCGAGGGGCTGAAGCTTTCTTT

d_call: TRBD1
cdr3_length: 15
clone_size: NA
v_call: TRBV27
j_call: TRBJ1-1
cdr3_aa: CASSLSGQGVTEAFF
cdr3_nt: TGTGCCAGCAGTTTATCGGGACAGGGGGTCACTGAAGCTTTCTTT

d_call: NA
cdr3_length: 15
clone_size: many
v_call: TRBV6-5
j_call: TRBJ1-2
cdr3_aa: CASSYNPDLNYGYTF
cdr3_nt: TGTGCCAGCAGTTACAACCCAGATCTTAACTATGGCTACACCTTC

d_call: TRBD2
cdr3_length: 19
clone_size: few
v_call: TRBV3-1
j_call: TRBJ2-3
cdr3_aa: CASSQVWASGRMTIDTQYF
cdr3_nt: TGTGCCAGCAGCCAAGTTTGGGCTAGCGGGAGGATGACGATCGATACGCAGTATTTT

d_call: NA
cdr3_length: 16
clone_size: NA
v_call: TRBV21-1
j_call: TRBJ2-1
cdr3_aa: CASSARLAGPYNEQFF
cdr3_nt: TGTGCCAGCAGCGCGCGACTAGCGGGCCCCTACAATGAGCAGTTCTTC

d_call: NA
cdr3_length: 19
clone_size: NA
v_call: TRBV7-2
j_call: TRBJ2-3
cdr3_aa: CASSLALGAVQFFTDTQYF
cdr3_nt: TGTGCCAGCAGCTTAGCGCTGGGAGCGGTCCAATTCTTTACAGATACGCAGTATTTT